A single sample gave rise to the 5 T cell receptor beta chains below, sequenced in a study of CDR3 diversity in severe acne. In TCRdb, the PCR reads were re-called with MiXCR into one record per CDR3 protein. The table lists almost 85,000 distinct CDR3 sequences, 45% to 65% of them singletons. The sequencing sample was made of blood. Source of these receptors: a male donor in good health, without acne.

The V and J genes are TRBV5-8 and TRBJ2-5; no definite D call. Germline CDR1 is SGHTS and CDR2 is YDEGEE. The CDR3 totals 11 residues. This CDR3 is CALDLQETQYF. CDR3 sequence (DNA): TGTGCGCTGGATCTCCAAGAGACCCAGTACTTC.

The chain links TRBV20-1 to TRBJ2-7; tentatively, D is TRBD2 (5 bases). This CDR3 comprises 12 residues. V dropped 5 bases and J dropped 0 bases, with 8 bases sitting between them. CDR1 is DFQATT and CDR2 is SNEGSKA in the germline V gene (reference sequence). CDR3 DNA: TGCAGTGCTTTACGGGACTCCTACGAGCAGTACTTC. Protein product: CSALRDSYEQYF.

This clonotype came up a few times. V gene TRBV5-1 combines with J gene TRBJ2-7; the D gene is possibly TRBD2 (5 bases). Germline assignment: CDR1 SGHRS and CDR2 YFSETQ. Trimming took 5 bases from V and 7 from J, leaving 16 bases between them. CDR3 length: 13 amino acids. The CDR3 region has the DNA TGCGCCAGCAGACCGGTGGGAGTATGGGAGCAGTACTTC. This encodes CASRPVGVWEQYF. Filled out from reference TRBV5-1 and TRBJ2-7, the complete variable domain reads KAGVTQTPRYLIKTRGQQVTLSCSPISGHRSVSWYQQTPGQGLQFLFEYFSETQRNKGNFPGRFSGRQFSNSRSEMNVSTLELGDSALYLCASRPVGVWEQYFGPGTRLTVT.

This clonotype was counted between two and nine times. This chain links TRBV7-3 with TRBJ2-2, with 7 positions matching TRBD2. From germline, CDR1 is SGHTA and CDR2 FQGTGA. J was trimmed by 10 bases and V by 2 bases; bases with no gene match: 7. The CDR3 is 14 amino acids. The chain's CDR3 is CASSLLIGRKELFF. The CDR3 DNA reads TGTGCCAGCAGCTTACTGATCGGGAGGAAGGAGCTGTTTTTT. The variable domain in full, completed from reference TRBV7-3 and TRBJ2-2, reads GAGVSQTPSNKVTEKGKYVELRCDPISGHTALYWYRQSLGQGPEFLIYFQGTGAADDSGLPNDRFFAVRPEGSVSTLKIQRTERGDSAVYLCASSLLIGRKELFFGEGSRLTVL.

DNA of the CDR3: TGCAGCGGGGGGTGGGCTAATGAAAAACTGTTTTTT. This gives the protein CSGGWANEKLFF. The rearrangement joins TRBV29-1 to TRBJ1-4; D possibly corresponds to TRBD1 (5 bases). The length of the CDR3 is 12 residues. Trimming stripped 7 bases from V and 3 bases from J, with 9 bases between. Germline V gives CDR1 SQVTM, CDR2 ANQGSEA.